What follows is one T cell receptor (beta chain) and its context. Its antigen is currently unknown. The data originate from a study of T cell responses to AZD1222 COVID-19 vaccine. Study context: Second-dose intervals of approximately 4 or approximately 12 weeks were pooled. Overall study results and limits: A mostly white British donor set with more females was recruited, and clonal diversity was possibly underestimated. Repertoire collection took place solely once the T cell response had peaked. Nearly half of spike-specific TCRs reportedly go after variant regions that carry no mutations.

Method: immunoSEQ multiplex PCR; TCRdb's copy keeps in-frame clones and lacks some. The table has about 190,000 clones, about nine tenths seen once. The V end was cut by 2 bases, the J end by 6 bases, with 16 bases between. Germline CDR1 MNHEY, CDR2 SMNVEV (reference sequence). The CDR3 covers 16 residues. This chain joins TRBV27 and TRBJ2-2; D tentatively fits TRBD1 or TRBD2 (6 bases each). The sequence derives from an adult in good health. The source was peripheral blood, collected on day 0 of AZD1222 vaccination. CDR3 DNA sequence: TGTGCCAGCAGTTTAGTCCGGGGGCGCGGGGCCGGGGAGCTGTTTTTT. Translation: CASSLVRGRGAGELFF.